Presented here are 9 T cell receptor beta chains from one specimen sequenced in a study of shared clonotypes between healthy human individuals. Produced via immunoSEQ multiplex PCR; TCRdb's table is partial and in-frame only. Of over 750,000 clones in the sample, approximately 96% were seen once. CD8 cells regarded as naive lacked CD45RO, were positively chosen for CCR7, and omitted terminally differentiated effector memory CD45RA+ cells. Sequenced: naive CD8+ T cells sorted from blood. These receptors were collected from a man aged 25 to 40 in good health.

This clone was detected once. The V gene is TRBV29-1, the J gene TRBJ2-2; TRBD2 aligns across 7 bases. Germline-derived CDR1 and CDR2 are SQVTM and ANQGSEA. This CDR3 contains 14 residues. V lost 5 bases, J lost 4 bases, and 7 bases stayed unmatched. The CDR3 DNA sequence: TGCAGCGTTTCGGCGGGAGTCGCCACCGGGGAGCTGTTTTTT. Amino acids: CSVSAGVATGELFF.

The rearrangement links TRBV25-1 to TRBJ2-1; tentative D call: TRBD2 (7 bases). Trimming stripped 1 base from V and 10 bases from J, with 11 bases between. CDR1 and CDR2 (germline): MGHDK, SYGVNS. The CDR3 is made up of 13 amino acids. The CDR3 region is CASSEWGREEQFF. CDR3 bases: TGTGCCAGCAGTGAATGGGGGCGGGAGGAGCAGTTCTTC.

The chain links TRBV11-2 to TRBJ2-5; a weak D match, TRBD2 (7 bases). CDR3 length: 18 residues. Trimming pared 2 bases from V and 4 bases from J, leaving 23 bases between. From germline, CDR1 is SGHAT and CDR2 FQNNGV. The DNA for the CDR3 is TGTGCCAGCAGCTTAACCCTTGGGGGGGGGCTAAGTGGAGAGACCCAGTACTTC. Amino acid sequence: CASSLTLGGGLSGETQYF.

This rearrangement joins TRBV7-2 to TRBJ2-1; the match to TRBD2 covers 9 bases. This CDR3 contains 16 residues. Germline V gene lookup returns CDR1 SGHTA and CDR2 FQGNSA. V dropped 1 base and J dropped 9; count of bases not matched to a gene: 10. This chain's CDR3 is CASSLGWREGLGEQFF. The CDR3 DNA sequence: TGTGCCAGCAGCTTAGGTTGGCGGGAGGGCCTGGGTGAGCAGTTCTTC. Variable domain in full (rest from reference TRBV7-2 and TRBJ2-1): GAGVSQSPSNKVTEKGKDVELRCDPISGHTALYWYRQSLGQGLEFLIYFQGNSAPDKSGLPSDRFSAERTGGSVSTLTIQRTQQEDSAVYLCASSLGWREGLGEQFFGPGTRLTVL.

The chain combines TRBV7-6 with TRBJ2-5, with TRBD2 matching 8 bases. V was clipped by 0 bases and J by 5 bases; unmatched bases: 8. The length of the CDR3 is 16 residues. Germline values: CDR1 SGHVS, CDR2 FNYEAQ. DNA of the CDR3: TGTGCCAGCAGCTTAGCCGCAGCGGGAGTTTCTGAGACCCAGTACTTC. This codes for CASSLAAAGVSETQYF.

The chain carries TRBV14 and TRBJ1-2; 8 positions match TRBD1. V shed 2 bases and J 8 bases; nucleotides not matched to a gene: 7. This CDR3 has 14 amino acids. Germline CDR1 SGHDN, CDR2 FVKESK. The CDR3 here is CASSQTQGAEGYTF. The CDR3 DNA reads TGTGCCAGCAGCCAAACTCAGGGGGCAGAGGGCTACACCTTC. Drawing the rest from reference TRBV14 and TRBJ1-2, the complete variable domain is EAGVTQFPSHSVIEKGQTVTLRCDPISGHDNLYWYRRVMGKEIKFLLHFVKESKQDESGMPNNRFLAERTGGTYSTLKVQPAELEDSGVYFCASSQTQGAEGYTFGSGTRLTVV.

The chain employs TRBV7-8 and TRBJ2-7, with D possibly being TRBD1 or TRBD2 (6 bases each). The CDR3 length is 15 residues. Germline CDR1 SGHVS, CDR2 FQNEAQ. V was pared by 0 bases and J by 6 bases, with 15 bases between. The CDR3 DNA sequence: TGTGCCAGCAGCTTAGCCCGGGGGCTAGGAGGCGAGCAGTACTTC. Translated, it gives CASSLARGLGGEQYF.

The genes are TRBV6-5 and TRBJ2-2, with unresolved D. This CDR3 contains 12 residues. The V gene lost 6 bases and the J gene lost 4 bases, with 6 bases spanning the gap. CDR1 is MNHEY, CDR2 SVGAGI, per germline. CDR3: CASRIPTGELFF. The CDR3 DNA is TGTGCCAGCAGAATACCCACCGGGGAGCTGTTTTTT.

A word on this clone: This specimen includes other DNA sequences encoding the same CDR3. This chain links TRBV11-2 with TRBJ2-1; TRBD1 might be the D (5 bases). V lost 1 base, J lost 0 bases, and 7 bases lay in between. The CDR3 runs 15 residues. Germline values: CDR1 SGHAT, CDR2 FQNNGV. The CDR3 protein is CASSLAGNSYNEQFF. CDR3 nucleotides: TGTGCCAGCAGCTTAGCAGGGAACTCCTACAATGAGCAGTTCTTC.